The 7 T cell receptor beta chains in this list originate from one sample, sequenced in a study of T cell responses to AZD1222 COVID-19 vaccine. TCRdb's table, derived via immunoSEQ multiplex PCR, lists solely in-frame clones and lacks some. Of some 63,000 clones in the sample, about 91% were seen once. Source: peripheral blood, taken 28 days after the second AZD1222 dose. The receptors here all came from an adult who received the AZD1222 COVID-19 vaccine.

The chain recombines TRBV7-2 with TRBJ2-3; D tentatively fits TRBD1 or TRBD2 (5 bases each). The CDR3 spans 15 residues. CDR1 is SGHTA and CDR2 is FQGNSA in the germline V gene. Trimming removed 4 bases at V and 3 bases at J, with 14 bases between. This chain's CDR3 is CASSSGQAVTDTQYF. The DNA of the CDR3 is TGTGCCAGCAGCTCGGGGCAAGCAGTTACAGATACGCAGTATTTT.

The rearrangement uses TRBV12-5 and TRBJ2-7, with D possibly matching TRBD2 (6 bases). The CDR3 spans 14 residues. Germline V gene sequence: CDR1 LGHNT, CDR2 FRNRAP. V was cut by 8 bases and J by 0 bases, with 14 bases left in between. The DNA of the CDR3 is TGTGCTAGTCGGCGGAGGGAGGCCTCCTACGAGCAGTACTTC. It yields the protein CASRRREASYEQYF.

The chain links TRBV6-5 to TRBJ1-5; 7 positions agree with TRBD1. With V trimmed by 4 bases and J by 1 base, 1 base remained unmatched. From germline, CDR1 is MNHEY and CDR2 SVGAGI. The CDR3 consists of 14 residues. The CDR3 nucleotides are TGTGCCAGCAGTTTACAGGGGAGCAATCAGCCCCAGCATTTT. This sequence encodes CASSLQGSNQPQHF.

The chain links TRBV10-1 to TRBJ2-2, with D possibly TRBD1 on 6 matching bases. The CDR3 is made up of 16 amino acids. CDR1 WNHNN and CDR2 SYGVQD come from the germline V gene (reference sequence). V lost 2 bases, J lost 1 base, and 11 bases lay in between. CDR3 in DNA: TGCGCCAGCAGTGAGACACAGGGTTGGAACACCGGGGAGCTGTTTTTT. Its translation: CASSETQGWNTGELFF.

The rearrangement uses TRBV2 and TRBJ1-5, with D maybe TRBD1 (6 bases). Trimming left V 7 bases short and J 6 bases short, with 16 bases between. The CDR3 is 14 amino acids. Germline V gene sequence: CDR1 SNHLY, CDR2 FYNNEI. The DNA of the CDR3 is TGTGCCAGCACTATATTCCAGGGGAGTCAGCCCCAGCATTTT. Translating gives CASTIFQGSQPQHF.

The chain is built from TRBV10-1 and TRBJ2-5, with TRBD1 matching over 8 bases. The CDR3 extends over 16 amino acids. V lost 3 bases, J lost 0 bases, and 6 bases stayed unmatched. Germline values: CDR1 WNHNN, CDR2 SYGVQD (reference sequence). The CDR3 bases are TGCGCCAGCAGTGACCACGGGACAGGCAACCAAGAGACCCAGTACTTC. Translated: CASSDHGTGNQETQYF.

The V call is TRBV9, the J call TRBJ2-3; the D is unclear. CDR1 is SGDLS and CDR2 is YYNGEE in the germline V gene. The CDR3 totals 13 residues. Trimming stripped 0 bases from V and 1 base from J, with 3 bases between. The CDR3 DNA is TGTGCCAGCAGCGTAGAAGGCACAGATACGCAGTATTTT. Translation gives CASSVEGTDTQYF.